Detailed here is one TCR beta chain. Its cognate antigen is unknown. These data are taken from a study of CD8 T cells in ankylosing spondylitis. Study-wide findings and caveats: In ankylosing spondylitis blood, a motif of roughly eight highly homologous TCR beta variants appeared characteristic. Disease-associated clones were reportedly significantly overrepresented in matched ankylosing spondylitis synovial fluid. Clones linked with disease were CD8+ and fairly uncommon in the peripheral blood.

Preparation of TCR beta libraries was done by quantitative 5'-RACE with molecular barcodes. TCRdb recomputed calls from the 5' RACE reads with MiXCR, one row per CDR3 protein. The sample yields 200,000 to 250,000 distinct CDR3 sequences, 18% seen once. The length of the CDR3 is 15 residues. Trimming cost V 0 bases and J 5 bases, with 12 bases left between them. Germline V gives CDR1 MGHRA, CDR2 YSYEKL. The rearrangement joins TRBV4-1 to TRBJ2-3; D is undetermined. Sequenced input: blood, either unsorted or a sorted T cell fraction (not recorded which). This TCR was recovered from a male donor with ankylosing spondylitis. CDR3: CASSQEPGWIDTQYF. In nucleotides, the CDR3 is TGCGCCAGCAGCCAAGAGCCAGGTTGGATAGATACGCAGTATTTT.